The present entry profiles one T cell receptor beta chain with its context. Its antigen is undetermined. V was cut by 4 bases and J by 2 bases, with 17 bases left in between. The CDR3 spans 16 residues. Germline CDR1 SGDLS, CDR2 YYNGEE. The data were obtained in a study of identical twins. General study findings and limits: For zero-insertion analyses, partial confounding could come from invariant MAIT and iNKT cells.

Template switching introduced a universal primer site, and the cDNA bore unique molecular identifiers. TCRdb passed the 5' RACE reads through MiXCR, listing each CDR3 protein once. The sample holds hundreds of thousands of distinct CDR3 sequences; over 8.5% are singletons and the top ten take 0.98%. Everyone who gave samples was a healthy Caucasian. The same data also went into a second study, on yellow fever vaccine responses in identical twins.

The sample was PBMCs. The chain recombines TRBV9 with TRBJ2-3, with D perhaps TRBD1 or TRBD2 (5 bases each). This clonotype originated in a woman under 30 in good health. CDR3 loop: CASSPRVGEYTDTQYF. For the CDR3, the DNA is TGTGCCAGCAGCCCTAGAGTGGGGGAATACACAGATACGCAGTATTTT.